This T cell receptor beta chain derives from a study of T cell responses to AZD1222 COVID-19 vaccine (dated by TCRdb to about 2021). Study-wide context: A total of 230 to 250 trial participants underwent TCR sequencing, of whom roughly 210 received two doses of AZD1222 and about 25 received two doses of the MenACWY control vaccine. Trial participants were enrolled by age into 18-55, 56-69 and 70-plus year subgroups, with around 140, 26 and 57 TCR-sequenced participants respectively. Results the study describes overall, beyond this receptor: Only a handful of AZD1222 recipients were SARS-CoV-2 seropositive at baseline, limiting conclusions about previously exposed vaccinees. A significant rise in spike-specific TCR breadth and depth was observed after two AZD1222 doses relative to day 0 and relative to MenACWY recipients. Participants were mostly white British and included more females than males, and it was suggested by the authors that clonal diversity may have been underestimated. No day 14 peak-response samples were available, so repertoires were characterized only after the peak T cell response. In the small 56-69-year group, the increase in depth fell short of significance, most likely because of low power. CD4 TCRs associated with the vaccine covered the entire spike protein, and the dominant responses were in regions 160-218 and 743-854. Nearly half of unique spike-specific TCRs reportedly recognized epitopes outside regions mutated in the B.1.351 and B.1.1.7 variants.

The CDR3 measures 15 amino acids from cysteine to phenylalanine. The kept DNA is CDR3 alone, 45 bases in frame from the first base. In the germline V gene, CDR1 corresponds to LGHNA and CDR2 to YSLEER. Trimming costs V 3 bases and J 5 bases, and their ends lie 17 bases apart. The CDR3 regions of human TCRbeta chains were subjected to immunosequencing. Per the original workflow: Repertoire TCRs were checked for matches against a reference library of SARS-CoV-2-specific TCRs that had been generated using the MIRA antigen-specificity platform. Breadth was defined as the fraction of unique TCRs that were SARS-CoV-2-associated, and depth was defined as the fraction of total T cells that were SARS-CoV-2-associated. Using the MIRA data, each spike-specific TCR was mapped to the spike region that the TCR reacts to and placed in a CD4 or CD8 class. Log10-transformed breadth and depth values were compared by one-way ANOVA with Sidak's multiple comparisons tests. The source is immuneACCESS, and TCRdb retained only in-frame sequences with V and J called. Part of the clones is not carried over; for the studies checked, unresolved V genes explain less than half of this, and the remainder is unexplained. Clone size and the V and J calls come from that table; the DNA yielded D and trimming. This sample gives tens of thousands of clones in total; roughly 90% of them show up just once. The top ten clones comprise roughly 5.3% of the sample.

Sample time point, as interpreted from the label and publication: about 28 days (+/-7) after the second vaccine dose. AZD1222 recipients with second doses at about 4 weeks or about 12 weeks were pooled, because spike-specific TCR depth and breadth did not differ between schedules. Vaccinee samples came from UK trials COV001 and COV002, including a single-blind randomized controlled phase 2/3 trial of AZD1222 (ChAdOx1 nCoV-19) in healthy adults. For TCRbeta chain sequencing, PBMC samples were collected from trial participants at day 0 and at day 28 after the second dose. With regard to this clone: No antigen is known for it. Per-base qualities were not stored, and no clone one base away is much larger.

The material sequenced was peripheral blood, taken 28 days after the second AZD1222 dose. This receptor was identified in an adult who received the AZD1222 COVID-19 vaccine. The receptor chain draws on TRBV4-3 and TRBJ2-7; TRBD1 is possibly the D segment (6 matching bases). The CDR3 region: CASSHRTAAGDEQYF. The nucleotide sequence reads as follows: TGCGCCAGCAGCCATCGGACAGCCGCTGGGGACGAGCAGTACTTC.